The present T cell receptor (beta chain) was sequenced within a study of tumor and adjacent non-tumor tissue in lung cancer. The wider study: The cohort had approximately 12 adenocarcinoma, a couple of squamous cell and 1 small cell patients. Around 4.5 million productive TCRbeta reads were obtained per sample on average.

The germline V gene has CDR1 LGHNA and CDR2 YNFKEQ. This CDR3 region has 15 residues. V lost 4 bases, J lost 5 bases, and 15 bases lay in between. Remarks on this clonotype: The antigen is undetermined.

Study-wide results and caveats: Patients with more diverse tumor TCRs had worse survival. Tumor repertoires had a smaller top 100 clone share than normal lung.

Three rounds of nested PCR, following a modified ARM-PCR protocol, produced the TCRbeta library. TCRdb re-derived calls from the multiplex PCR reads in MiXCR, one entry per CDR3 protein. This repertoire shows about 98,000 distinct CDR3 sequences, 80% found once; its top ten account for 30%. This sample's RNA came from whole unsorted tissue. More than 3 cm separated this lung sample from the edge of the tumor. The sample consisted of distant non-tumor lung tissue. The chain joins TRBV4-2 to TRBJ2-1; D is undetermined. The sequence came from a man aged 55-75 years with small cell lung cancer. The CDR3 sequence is CASSPGFDTDNEQFF. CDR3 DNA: TGTGCCAGCAGCCCTGGCTTTGACACAGACAATGAGCAGTTCTTC.